Presented here are 5 T cell receptor beta chains from one specimen sequenced in a study of immune cell composition in non-small cell lung cancer. This table comes from immunoSEQ multiplex PCR, and its TCRdb copy is limited to in-frame clones, with some not included. The sample contains approximately 14,000 clones, roughly 73% of which appear only once. Sample: lung tumor tissue. Receptor source: a human donor with non-small cell lung cancer.

This clone has a handful of counts. The V call is TRBV5-1, the J call TRBJ1-2; TRBD1 might be the D (6 bases). The CDR3 is made up of 13 amino acids. Germline-derived CDR1 and CDR2 are SGHRS and YFSETQ. V was clipped by 0 bases and J by 7 bases, with 10 bases between them. Here the CDR3 reads CASSLAGGLGYTF. CDR3 coding DNA: TGCGCCAGCAGCTTGGCGGGGGGGCTTGGCTACACCTTC.

The chain has TRBV19 and TRBJ1-2, with D uncertain. V lost 8 bases to trimming and J lost 1 base, with 14 bases between them. The CDR3 is 14 residues long. Per germline, CDR1 LNHDA and CDR2 SQIVND (reference sequence). CDR3 in DNA: TGTGCCAGTTCTAGCTCGGGGAATAACTATGGCTACACCTTC. Its translation is CASSSSGNNYGYTF. The full variable domain, in which reference TRBV19 and TRBJ1-2 provide the parts outside the CDR3, is DGGITQSPKYLFRKEGQNVTLSCEQNLNHDAMYWYRQDPGQGLRLIYYSQIVNDFQKGDIAEGYSVSREKKESFPLTVTSAQKNPTAFYLCASSSSGNNYGYTFGSGTRLTVV.

The chain carries TRBV4-3 and TRBJ1-5; D is undetermined. CDR1 is LGHNA, CDR2 YSLEER, per germline. The CDR3 totals 15 residues. Trimming removed 0 bases from V and 0 bases from J, with 6 bases in between. This CDR3 is CASSQDVFSNQPQHF. The CDR3 coding sequence is TGCGCCAGCAGCCAAGATGTATTTAGCAATCAGCCCCAGCATTTT.

V and J are TRBV7-3 and TRBJ2-3; D not resolved. The V end was cut by 0 bases, the J end by 5 bases, with 6 bases between. The germline V gene has CDR1 SGHTA and CDR2 FQGTGA. The CDR3 loop spans 13 amino acids. CDR3 loop: CASSLTEVDTQYF. DNA of the CDR3: TGTGCCAGCAGCTTAACCGAGGTAGATACGCAGTATTTT.

The J gene is TRBJ2-7, the V gene TRBV7-6; possibly TRBD1 for D (5 bases). Between the trimmed V and J ends, which lost 5 bases and 5 bases, there was a span of 16 bases. The CDR3 has 14 amino acids. The germline CDR1 and CDR2 sequences are SGHVS and FNYEAQ. In DNA form, the CDR3 reads TGTGCCAGCAGCGGAGAGGCAGGGCGGAACGAGCAGTACTTC. It specifies CASSGEAGRNEQYF. Looking up the rest from reference TRBV7-6 and TRBJ2-7 gives the full variable domain: GAGVSQSPRYKVTKRGQDVALRCDPISGHVSLYWYRQALGQGPEFLTYFNYEAQQDKSGLPNDRFSAERPEGSISTLTIQRTEQRDSAMYRCASSGEAGRNEQYFGPGTRLTVT.